Reported below is one T cell receptor (beta chain). Its antigen is as yet unknown. One junction end disagrees with the germline gene, perhaps due to a read error. These data come from a study of OX40 agonist ivuxolimab in advanced cancers. The wider study: Ivuxolimab was delivered to patients intravenously every 2 weeks at doses spanning 0.01 to 10 mg/kg. The diagnoses of dose-escalation patients were hepatocellular carcinoma, melanoma, renal cell or head and neck cancer. The group had a mean age of about 65 years, ranged from roughly 23 to 79, and was 82.7% male. Points from the study as a whole: In the expanded peripheral T cells, antigen specificity was never determined.

The V gene's germline CDR1 is ENHRY and CDR2 SYGVKD. The CDR3 length is 12 residues. The method was immunoSEQ multiplex PCR; TCRdb's version includes in-frame clones alone and lacks a portion of them. The table records fewer than 70,000 clones, about 85% of them present only once. This TCR was recovered from an adult with an advanced solid tumor such as melanoma, head and neck, liver or kidney cancer. The specimen was CD4+ or CD8+ T cells sorted from blood, collected in a trial of the OX40 agonist ivuxolimab. This chain links TRBV10-3 with TRBJ2-7; D ambiguous. The CDR3 sequence is CAISESAGPMGF. The CDR3 nucleotides are TGTGCCATCAGTGAGTCGGCCGGGCCCATGGGGTTC.